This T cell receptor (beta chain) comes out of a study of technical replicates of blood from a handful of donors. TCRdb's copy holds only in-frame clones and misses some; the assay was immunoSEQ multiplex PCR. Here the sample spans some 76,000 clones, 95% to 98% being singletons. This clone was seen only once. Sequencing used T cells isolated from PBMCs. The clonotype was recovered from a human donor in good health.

The CDR3 DNA reads TGTGCCAGCAGCGTGACTAGCGGGAGCACAGATACGCAGTATTTT. Translated: CASSVTSGSTDTQYF. The chain recombines TRBV9 with TRBJ2-3; the match to TRBD2 covers 10 bases. The trim removed 2 bases at V and 0 bases at J, leaving 0 bases unmatched. CDR3 length: 15 residues. Germline V gene sequence: CDR1 SGDLS, CDR2 YYNGEE.